This TCR beta chain came from a study of cytomegalovirus exposure and HLA in healthy donors. Study-wide results and limits: TCR beta V segments were, for the most part, productive about 87% or about 30% of the time in an earlier analysis. Highly shared variants forming one cluster were likely a sequencing artifact. The study dropped some indistinguishable V segments, TRBV6-2 and TRBV6-3 among them.

Both 60 Vbeta primers and 13 Jbeta primers went into the PCR. The table came from immunoSEQ multiplex PCR; TCRdb's copy has only in-frame clones and leaves some out. Here the sample spans about 150,000 clones, over 60% being singletons. As concerns this clone: Its antigen remains unidentified.

Donors sampled were nominally healthy, though unrecorded immune exposures were likely. CDR3 size: 19 residues. The V gene end was trimmed by 1 base and the J gene end by 1 base; junction bases not matched to a gene: 6. The germline gives CDR1 SGHTS, CDR2 YDEGEE. The sequence came from a male donor in good health and CMV-seronegative. Sequencing input: PBMCs. J is TRBJ2-1 and V is TRBV5-8; TRBD2 matches 15 bases. CDR3 nucleotide sequence: TGTGCCAGCAGCTTGCCGGGACTAGCGGGAGGCAGGTCCTACAATGAGCAGTTCTTC. Amino acids: CASSLPGLAGGRSYNEQFF.